The present TCR beta chain was sequenced within a study of OX40 agonist ivuxolimab in advanced cancers. Notes on the research overall: The costimulatory receptor OX40 (CD134) was targeted by ivuxolimab, a fully human IgG2 agonistic monoclonal antibody. Partial responses were achieved by three dose-escalation patients, of whom one had hepatocellular carcinoma and two had cutaneous melanoma. Intravenous ivuxolimab was administered to patients every 2 weeks at six dose levels: 0.01, 0.1, 0.3, 1.5, 3 and 10 mg/kg. Prior anti-PD-1, anti-PD-L1 or anti-CTLA-4 therapy was permitted, and about two fifths of dose-escalation patients had received checkpoint inhibitors. The paper reports the monotherapy dose-escalation portion (N of about 52 patients) of the phase I ivuxolimab trial. In the dose-escalation cohort, around four fifths of patients were male, and the mean age was approximately 64 years, with a range of roughly 20 to 85. Among the roughly 54 dose-escalation patients, 19 had hepatocellular carcinoma, roughly 15 melanoma, 9 renal cell carcinoma and 9 head and neck cancer. Peripheral TCRbeta sequencing aimed to test whether ivuxolimab altered TCR sequence diversity and caused clonal T-cell expansion.

This clone has only a few counts. No cognate antigen has been identified for it. No much larger clonotype is one base removed from it; base qualities were not supplied. The trial excluded patients who had a history of autoimmune disease or were on systemic immunosuppression. Peripheral blood for TCR sequencing was collected from all dose cohorts at baseline, on cycle 4 day 1, and on cycle 7 day 1. Samples were obtained from an open-label, multicenter, first-in-human phase I dose-escalation trial of ivuxolimab. The trial enrolled adults with locally advanced or metastatic head and neck squamous cell, hepatocellular, melanoma or renal cell carcinoma. CD4+ and CD8+ T cells were sorted separately from peripheral blood before TCR sequencing. Study-wide conclusions, independent of this receptor: Which antigens the clonally expanded peripheral T cells were specific for was not determined. Low levels of normalized T-cell clonal expansion were also seen in some patients who did not respond. At doses of 0.1 to 3.0 mg/kg, clonal expansion of both CD4+ and CD8+ T cells in blood was seen between baseline and week 6. In the 0.1-3.0 mg/kg groups, partial responders were among the patients with the lowest normalized peripheral clonal expansion, particularly in CD8+ T cells. After ivuxolimab, CD8+ T cells had more expanded clones than CD4+ T cells on average.

Genomic DNA was extracted from sorted cells for sequencing of the TCRbeta CDR3 region. The immunoSEQ Assay was used for sequencing of TCRbeta CDR3 regions. Entries here come from immuneACCESS through TCRdb and include only in-frame sequences with V and J called. Some clones fail to appear in such tables; in the studies checked, an unresolved V gene covers under half of the shortfall, and the cause of the remainder is unknown. A total of some 83,000 clones appear in this sample, 80% to 90% of them only once. The biggest ten clones account for approximately 2% of the sample. The clonotype originates from an adult with an advanced solid tumor such as melanoma, head and neck, liver or kidney cancer. This sample comprised CD4+ or CD8+ T cells sorted from blood, obtained in a trial of the OX40 agonist ivuxolimab.

The base sequence is TGTGCCAGCAGCCAAGTGTTGTGGGTGGGGGAGCAGTACTTC. It codes for CASSQVLWVGEQYF. Recombination linked TRBV14 to TRBJ2-7; there is no confident call for the D gene. Based on the germline V gene, the CDR1 and CDR2 sequences are SGHDN and FVKESK. V was cut back by 1 base and J by 7 bases, leaving a gap of 14 bases between them. The CDR3 sequence holds 14 residues, the cysteine and phenylalanine included. The sequence is cut down to CDR3 DNA, 42 bases in frame from base 1.